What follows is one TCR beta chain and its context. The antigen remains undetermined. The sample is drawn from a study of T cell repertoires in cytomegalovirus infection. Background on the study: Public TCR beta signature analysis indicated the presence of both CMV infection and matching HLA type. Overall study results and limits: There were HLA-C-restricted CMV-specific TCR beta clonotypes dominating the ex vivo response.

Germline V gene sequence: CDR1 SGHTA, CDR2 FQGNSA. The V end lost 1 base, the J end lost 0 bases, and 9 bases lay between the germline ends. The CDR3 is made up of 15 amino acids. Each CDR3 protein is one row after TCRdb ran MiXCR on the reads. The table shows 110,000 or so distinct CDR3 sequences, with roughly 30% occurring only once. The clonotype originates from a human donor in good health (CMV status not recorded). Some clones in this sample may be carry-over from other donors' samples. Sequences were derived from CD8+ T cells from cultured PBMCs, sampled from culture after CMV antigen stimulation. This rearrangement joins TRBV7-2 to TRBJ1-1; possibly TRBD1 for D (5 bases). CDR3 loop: CASSLELGLNTEAFF. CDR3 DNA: TGTGCCAGCAGCTTAGAGCTGGGACTGAACACTGAAGCTTTCTTT.